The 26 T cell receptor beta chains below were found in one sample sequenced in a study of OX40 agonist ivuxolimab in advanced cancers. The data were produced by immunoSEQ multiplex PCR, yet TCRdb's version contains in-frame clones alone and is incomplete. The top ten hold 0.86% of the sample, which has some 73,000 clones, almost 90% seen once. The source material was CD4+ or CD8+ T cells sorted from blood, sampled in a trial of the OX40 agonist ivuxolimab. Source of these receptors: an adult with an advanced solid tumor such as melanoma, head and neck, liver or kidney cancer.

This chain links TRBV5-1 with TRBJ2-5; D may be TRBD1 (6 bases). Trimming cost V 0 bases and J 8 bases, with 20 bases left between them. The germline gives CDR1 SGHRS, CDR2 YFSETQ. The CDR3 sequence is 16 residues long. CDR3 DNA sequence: TGCGCCAGCAGCTTGGAACAGGGAACCTCGCATAGTACCCAGTACTTC. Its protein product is CASSLEQGTSHSTQYF.

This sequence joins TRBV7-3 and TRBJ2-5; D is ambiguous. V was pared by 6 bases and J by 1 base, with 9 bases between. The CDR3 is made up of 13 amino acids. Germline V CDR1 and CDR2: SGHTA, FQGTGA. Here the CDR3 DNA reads TGTGCCAGCAGTCTCGGCTTCCAAGAGACCCAGTACTTC. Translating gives CASSLGFQETQYF.

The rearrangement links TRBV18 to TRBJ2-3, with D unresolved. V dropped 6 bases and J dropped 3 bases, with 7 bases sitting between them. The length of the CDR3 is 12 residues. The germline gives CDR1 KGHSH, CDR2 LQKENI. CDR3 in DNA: TGTGCCAGCTCCCCCCGTACAGATACGCAGTATTTT. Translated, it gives CASSPRTDTQYF. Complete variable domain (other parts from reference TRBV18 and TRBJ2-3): NAGVMQNPRHLVRRRGQEARLRCSPMKGHSHVYWYRQLPEEGLKFMVYLQKENIIDESGMPKERFSAEFPKEGPSILRIQQVVRGDSAAYFCASSPRTDTQYFGPGTRLTVL.

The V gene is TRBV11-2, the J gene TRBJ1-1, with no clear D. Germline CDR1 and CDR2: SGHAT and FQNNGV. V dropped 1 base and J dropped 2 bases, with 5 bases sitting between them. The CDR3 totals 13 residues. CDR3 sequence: CASSLVRNTEAFF. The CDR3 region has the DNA TGTGCCAGCAGCTTAGTCAGAAACACTGAAGCTTTCTTT. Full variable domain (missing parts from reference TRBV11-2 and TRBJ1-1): EAGVAQSPRYKIIEKRQSVAFWCNPISGHATLYWYQQILGQGPKLLIQFQNNGVVDDSQLPKDRFSAERLKGVDSTLKIQPAKLEDSAVYLCASSLVRNTEAFFGQGTRLTVV.

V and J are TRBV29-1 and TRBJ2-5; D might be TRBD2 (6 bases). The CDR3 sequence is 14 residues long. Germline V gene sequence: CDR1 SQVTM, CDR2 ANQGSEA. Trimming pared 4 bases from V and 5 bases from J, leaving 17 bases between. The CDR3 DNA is TGCAGCGTTGTGGTTGCGGGGAAGGGGGAGACCCAGTACTTC. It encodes CSVVVAGKGETQYF.

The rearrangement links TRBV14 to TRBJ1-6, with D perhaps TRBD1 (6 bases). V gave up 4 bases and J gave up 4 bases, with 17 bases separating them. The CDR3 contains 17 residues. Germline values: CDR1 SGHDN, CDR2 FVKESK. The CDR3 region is CASSPRDNGWYNSPLHF. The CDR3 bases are TGTGCCAGCAGCCCCCGGGACAATGGCTGGTATAATTCACCCCTCCACTTT.

The DNA for the CDR3 is TGTGCCAGCAGCCAAGCCTTGAGGAATTTGAACACTGAAGCTTTCTTT. Translation: CASSQALRNLNTEAFF. The chain joins TRBV4-2 to TRBJ1-1; D gene unclear. V was pared by 1 base and J by 0 bases, with 12 bases between. Per germline, CDR1 LGHNA and CDR2 YNFKEQ. This CDR3 spans 16 amino acids.

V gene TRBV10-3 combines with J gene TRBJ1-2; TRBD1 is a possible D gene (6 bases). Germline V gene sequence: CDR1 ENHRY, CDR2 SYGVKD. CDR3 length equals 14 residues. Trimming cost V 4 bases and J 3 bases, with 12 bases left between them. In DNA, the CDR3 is TGTGCCATCAGTGGCGGGACATCTGACTATGGCTACACCTTC. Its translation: CAISGGTSDYGYTF.

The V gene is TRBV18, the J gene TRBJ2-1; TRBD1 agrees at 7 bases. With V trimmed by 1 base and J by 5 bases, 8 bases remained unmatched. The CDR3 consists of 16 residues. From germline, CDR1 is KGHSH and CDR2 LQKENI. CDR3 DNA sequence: TGTGCCAGCTCACCACAGGGGGCTAGGGGTGACAATGAGCAGTTCTTC. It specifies CASSPQGARGDNEQFF.

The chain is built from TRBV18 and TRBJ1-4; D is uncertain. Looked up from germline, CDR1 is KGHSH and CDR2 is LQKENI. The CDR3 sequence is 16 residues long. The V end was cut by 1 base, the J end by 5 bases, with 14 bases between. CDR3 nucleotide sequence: TGTGCCAGCTCACCACGCGAAGGGATTAGAAATGAAAAACTGTTTTTT. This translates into CASSPREGIRNEKLFF.

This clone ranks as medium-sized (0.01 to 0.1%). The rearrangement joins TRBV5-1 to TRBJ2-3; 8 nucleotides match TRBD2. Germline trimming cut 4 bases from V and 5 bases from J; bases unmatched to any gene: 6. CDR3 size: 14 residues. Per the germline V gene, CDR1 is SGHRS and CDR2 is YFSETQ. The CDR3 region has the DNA TGCGCCAGCAGCCTGGGGACTAGAGGAGATACGCAGTATTTT. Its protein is CASSLGTRGDTQYF.

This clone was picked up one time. CDR3 in amino acids: CAWSVGTGNQPQHF. In DNA, the CDR3 is TGTGCCTGGAGTGTTGGGACAGGGAATCAGCCCCAGCATTTT. This chain joins TRBV30 and TRBJ1-5, with 9 bases aligning to TRBD1. Germline trimming cut 0 bases from V and 4 bases from J; bases unmatched to any gene: 1. The CDR3 contains 14 residues. The germline V gene has CDR1 GTSNPN and CDR2 SVGIG (reference sequence).

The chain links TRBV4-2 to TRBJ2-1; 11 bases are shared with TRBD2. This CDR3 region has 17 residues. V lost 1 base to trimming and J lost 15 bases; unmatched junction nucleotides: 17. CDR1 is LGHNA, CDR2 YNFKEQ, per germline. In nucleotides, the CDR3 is TGTGCCAGCAGCCAAGGGAGGGGCCCGACTAGCGGGGAGCTCGTGTTCTTC. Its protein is CASSQGRGPTSGELVFF.

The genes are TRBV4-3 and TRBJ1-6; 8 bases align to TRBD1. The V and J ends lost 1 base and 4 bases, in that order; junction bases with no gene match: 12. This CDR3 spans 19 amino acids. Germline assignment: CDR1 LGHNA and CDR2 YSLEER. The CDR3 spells CASSQGSGGAKDYNSPLHF. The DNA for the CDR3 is TGCGCCAGCAGCCAAGGTTCAGGGGGCGCAAAGGATTATAATTCACCCCTCCACTTT.

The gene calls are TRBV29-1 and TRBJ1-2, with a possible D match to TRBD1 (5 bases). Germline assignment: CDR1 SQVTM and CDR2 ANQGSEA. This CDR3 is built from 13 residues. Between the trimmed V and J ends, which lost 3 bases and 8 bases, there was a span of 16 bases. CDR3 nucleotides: TGCAGCGTTGATCAGGGTTACGGGTCGGGCTACACCTTC. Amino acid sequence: CSVDQGYGSGYTF.

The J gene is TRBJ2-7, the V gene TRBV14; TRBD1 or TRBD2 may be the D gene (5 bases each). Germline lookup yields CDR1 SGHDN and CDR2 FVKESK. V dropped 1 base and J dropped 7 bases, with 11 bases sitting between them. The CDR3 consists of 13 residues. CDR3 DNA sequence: TGTGCCAGCAGCCAAGTAGTCGGGACGGAGCAGTACTTC. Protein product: CASSQVVGTEQYF.

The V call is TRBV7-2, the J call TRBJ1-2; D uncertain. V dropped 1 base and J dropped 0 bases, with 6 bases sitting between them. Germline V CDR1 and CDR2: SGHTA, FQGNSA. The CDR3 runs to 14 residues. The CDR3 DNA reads TGTGCCAGCAGCTTAGAGGGTTCTAACTATGGCTACACCTTC. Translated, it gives CASSLEGSNYGYTF.

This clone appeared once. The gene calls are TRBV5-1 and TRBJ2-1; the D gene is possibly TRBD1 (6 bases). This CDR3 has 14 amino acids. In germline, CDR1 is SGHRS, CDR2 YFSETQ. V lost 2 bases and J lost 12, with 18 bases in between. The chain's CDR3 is CASSLDAGAFGQFF. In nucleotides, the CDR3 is TGCGCCAGCAGCTTAGATGCAGGGGCTTTTGGGCAGTTCTTC.

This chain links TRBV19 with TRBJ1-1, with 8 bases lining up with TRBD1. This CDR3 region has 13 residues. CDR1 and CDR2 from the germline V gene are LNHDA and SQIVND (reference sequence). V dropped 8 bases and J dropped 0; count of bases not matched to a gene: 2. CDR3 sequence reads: CASGTGVNTEAFF. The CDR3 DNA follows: TGTGCCAGTGGGACAGGAGTGAACACTGAAGCTTTCTTT.

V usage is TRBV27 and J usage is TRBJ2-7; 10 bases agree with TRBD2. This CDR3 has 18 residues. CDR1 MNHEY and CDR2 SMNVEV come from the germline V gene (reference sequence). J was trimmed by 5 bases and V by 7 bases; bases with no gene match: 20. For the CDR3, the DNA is TGTGCCAGCACTCAGGGTCTAACCCCTAGCGGGAGACTCCACGAGCAGTACTTC. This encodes CASTQGLTPSGRLHEQYF.

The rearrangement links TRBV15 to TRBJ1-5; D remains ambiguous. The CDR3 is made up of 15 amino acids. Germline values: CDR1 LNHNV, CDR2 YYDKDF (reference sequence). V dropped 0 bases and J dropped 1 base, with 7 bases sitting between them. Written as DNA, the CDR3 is TGTGCCACCAGCAGAGATCTGGACAGCAATCAGCCCCAGCATTTT. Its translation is CATSRDLDSNQPQHF.

The CDR3 DNA follows: TGTGCCATCAGCGGAGGGACTGACAGGAGCACAGATACGCAGTATTTT. This sequence encodes CAISGGTDRSTDTQYF. V gene TRBV10-3 combines with J gene TRBJ2-3; D tentatively reads TRBD1 or TRBD2 (6 bases each). The CDR3 length is 16 residues. Trimming shortened V by 6 bases and J by 0 bases, and 16 bases separated the two germline ends. From germline, CDR1 is ENHRY and CDR2 SYGVKD.

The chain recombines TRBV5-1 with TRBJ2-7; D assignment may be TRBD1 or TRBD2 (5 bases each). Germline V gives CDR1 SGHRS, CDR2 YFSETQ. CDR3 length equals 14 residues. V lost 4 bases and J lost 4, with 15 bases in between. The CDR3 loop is CASSQTRGVYEQYF. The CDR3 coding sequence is TGCGCCAGCAGCCAGACTCGAGGGGTATACGAGCAGTACTTC. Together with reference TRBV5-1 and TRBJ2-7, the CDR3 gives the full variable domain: KAGVTQTPRYLIKTRGQQVTLSCSPISGHRSVSWYQQTPGQGLQFLFEYFSETQRNKGNFPGRFSGRQFSNSRSEMNVSTLELGDSALYLCASSQTRGVYEQYFGPGTRLTVT.

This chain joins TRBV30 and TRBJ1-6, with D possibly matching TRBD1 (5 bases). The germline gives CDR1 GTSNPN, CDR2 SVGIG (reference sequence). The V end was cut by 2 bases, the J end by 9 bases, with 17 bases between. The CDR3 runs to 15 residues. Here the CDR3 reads CAWSLIPGLPSPLHF. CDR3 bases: TGTGCCTGGAGTCTAATTCCGGGACTGCCTTCACCCCTCCACTTT. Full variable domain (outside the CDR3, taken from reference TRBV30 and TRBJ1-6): SQTIHQWPATLVQPVGSPLSLECTVEGTSNPNLYWYRQAAGRGLQLLFYSVGIGQISSEVPQNLSASRPQDRQFILSSKKLLLSDSGFYLCAWSLIPGLPSPLHFGNGTRLTVT.

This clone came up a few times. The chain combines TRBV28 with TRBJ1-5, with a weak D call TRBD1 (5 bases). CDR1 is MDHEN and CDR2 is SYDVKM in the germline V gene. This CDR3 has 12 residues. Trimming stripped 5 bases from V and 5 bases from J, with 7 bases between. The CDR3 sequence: CASSGGDQPQHF. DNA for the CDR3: TGTGCCAGCAGTGGGGGTGATCAGCCCCAGCATTTT.

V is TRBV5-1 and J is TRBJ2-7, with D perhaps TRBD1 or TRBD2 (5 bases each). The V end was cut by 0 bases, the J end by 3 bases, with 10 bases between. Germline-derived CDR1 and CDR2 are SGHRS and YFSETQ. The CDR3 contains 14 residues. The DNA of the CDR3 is TGCGCCAGCAGCTTGGCGGGGCAGAACTACGAGCAGTACTTC. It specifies CASSLAGQNYEQYF.